The rows below give T cell receptor beta chains drawn from one sample of a study of cytomegalovirus exposure and HLA in healthy donors. Profiled with immunoSEQ multiplex PCR; TCRdb holds only in-frame clones, not every one. The sample records around 150,000 clones, more than 75% being singletons. The sequencing input was PBMCs. The receptors come from a male donor in good health and CMV-seronegative. The CDR3 runs from the conserved cysteine through the conserved F or W. The D gene is left open where the match is weak. Expanded clones are given a class, and other clones once, few, many or no size at all.

j_call,v_call,clone_size,d_call,cdr3_nt,cdr3_aa
TRBJ2-2,TRBV5-5,-,-,TGTGCCAGCAGCTTGGCAGTTTCGAACACCGGGGAGCTGTTTTTT,CASSLAVSNTGELFF
TRBJ2-2,TRBV5-4,-,TRBD2,TGTGCCAGCAGGCCGAATAAGCGGGGGACGAACACCGGGGAGCTGTTTTTT,CASRPNKRGTNTGELFF
TRBJ1-4,TRBV7-2,-,-,TGTGCCAGCAGATCCCCGACTGGAGGAAATGAAAAACTGTTTTTT,CASRSPTGGNEKLFF
TRBJ2-2,TRBV5-1,-,TRBD2,TGCGCCAGCAGCTCAGGGACTACCAACGGGGAGCTGTTTTTT,CASSSGTTNGELFF
TRBJ1-4,TRBV25-1,-,-,TGTGCCAGCAGGGAGACAGGATCTAATGAAAAACTGTTTTTT,CASRETGSNEKLFF
TRBJ2-3,TRBV19,-,TRBD2,TGTGCCAGTGGAGCGGGGCGGCGCGTAGATACGCAGTATTTT,CASGAGRRVDTQYF
TRBJ1-5,TRBV14,-,TRBD1,TGTGCCAGCAGCTCCGGGACAGCGAGCAATCAGCCCCAGCATTTT,CASSSGTASNQPQHF
TRBJ1-4,TRBV5-1,-,TRBD1,TGCGCCAGCAGCTCTGGGGGGACAGGGGGTGAAAAACTGTTTTTT,CASSSGGTGGEKLFF
TRBJ1-1,TRBV5-4,-,-,TGTGCCAGCAGCTCAATCACCCAATCAGGGATGGCTTTCTTT,CASSSITQSGMAFF
TRBJ1-4,TRBV19,once,TRBD1,TGTGCCAGTACGGGGACAGCGAATGAAAAACTGTTTTTT,CASTGTANEKLFF
TRBJ1-1,TRBV5-1,-,-,TGCGCCAGCAGCTTTGGGGGCGCGGAAACTGAAGCTTTCTTT,CASSFGGAETEAFF
TRBJ2-1,TRBV15,-,TRBD2,TGTGCCACCAGCAGAGATAGCGGGGGGACCTACAATGAGCAGTTCTTC,CATSRDSGGTYNEQFF
TRBJ2-2,TRBV4-3,-,-,TGCGCCAGCAGCCAAGATCACAGGTGGCCCGGGGAGCTGTTTTTT,CASSQDHRWPGELFF
TRBJ1-1,TRBV6-4,-,TRBD1,TGTGCCAGCAGTGGCCCGACAGGGGAATCCCCTATGAACACTGAAGCTTTCTTT,CASSGPTGESPMNTEAFF
TRBJ1-1,TRBV9,-,-,TGTGCCAGCAGCGTAGGAGGGTCGGGGAGGAACACTGAAGCTTTCTTT,CASSVGGSGRNTEAFF
TRBJ2-7,TRBV27,-,TRBD1,TGTGCCAGCACCCTGACAGGGGGCGCAGCGGGGGAGCAGTACTTC,CASTLTGGAAGEQYF
TRBJ1-2,TRBV7-9,-,-,TGTTCCACTAGGGGCAGCTATGGCTACACCTTC,CSTRGSYGYTF
TRBJ2-1,TRBV18,once,TRBD2,TGTGCCAGCTCACCCATTGGGACTAGCTTTGGGAATGAGCAGTTCTTC,CASSPIGTSFGNEQFF
TRBJ1-1,TRBV7-6,few,TRBD1,TGTGCCAGCAGCGTGGACAGGCCGAACACTGAAGCTTTCTTT,CASSVDRPNTEAFF
TRBJ1-1,TRBV27,-,-,TGTGCCAGCAGTTTATTTGGGGGGAGGGGTACCACTGAAGCTTTCTTT,CASSLFGGRGTTEAFF
TRBJ1-6,TRBV30,-,-,TGTGCCTGGAGTGCACAGAATAATTCACCCCTCCACTTT,CAWSAQNNSPLHF
TRBJ1-6,TRBV5-1,-,-,TGCGCCAGCAGCTTGGACTCTATCCATAATTCACCCCTCCACTTT,CASSLDSIHNSPLHF
TRBJ2-6,TRBV4-1,once,TRBD1,TGCGCCAGCACCTTATATTCCCCGGGACAGGGCCGCTCTGGGGCCAACGTCCTGACTTTC,CASTLYSPGQGRSGANVLTF
TRBJ1-6,TRBV9,-,-,TGTGCCAGCACCATAGGGGCGGGGAATATAAATTCACCCCTCCACTTT,CASTIGAGNINSPLHF
TRBJ1-5,TRBV27,-,-,TGTGCCAGCAGTTTATGGGGGGAGGATAACCAGCCCCAGCATTTT,CASSLWGEDNQPQHF
TRBJ2-3,TRBV11-3,few,TRBD2,TGTGCCAGCAGCTTAGATCGGACTAGCGGGGGGGCGGGGACGCAGTATTTT,CASSLDRTSGGAGTQYF
TRBJ2-2,TRBV5-8,-,TRBD1,TGTGCCAGCAGCCCGACAGGGGCGTACACCGGGGAGCTGTTTTTT,CASSPTGAYTGELFF
TRBJ1-6,TRBV5-1,-,TRBD1,TGCGCCAGCAGTTCGACAGGGGTAGGGAATTCACCCCTCCACTTT,CASSSTGVGNSPLHF
TRBJ2-2,TRBV11-2,-,-,TGTGCCAGCAGCCCAACCACCCTCTCTTTGGGCAGGGAGCTGTTTTTT,CASSPTTLSLGRELFF
TRBJ2-1,TRBV7-9,-,TRBD2,TGTGCCAGCAGATCTAGCGGGGGGGCCTATGAGCAGTTCTTC,CASRSSGGAYEQFF
TRBJ1-1,TRBV7-6,-,-,TGTGCCAGCAGCTTAGACAGGGTGAACACTGAAGCTTTCTTT,CASSLDRVNTEAFF
TRBJ1-1,TRBV27,-,-,TGTGTCAGCAGTTCGGCCCTCGGGGGGCGTAACACTGAAGCTTTCTTT,CVSSSALGGRNTEAFF
TRBJ2-2,TRBV9,-,-,TGTGCCAGCAGCGCCTCCCGGGAGCTGTTTTTT,CASSASRELFF
TRBJ1-4,TRBV29-1,-,TRBD1,TGCAGCGTCCAGGGGGAAAATGAAAAACTGTTTTTT,CSVQGENEKLFF
TRBJ1-2,TRBV6-1,-,TRBD1,TGTGCCAGCAGTCCAAGTCAACAGGGGGAGTCTGGCTACACCTTC,CASSPSQQGESGYTF
TRBJ2-2,TRBV19,-,TRBD1,TGTGCCAGTAGTAAGACAGGGTGGGACACCGGGGAGCTGTTTTTT,CASSKTGWDTGELFF